This T cell receptor (beta chain) was identified during a study of molecular identifiers for immune sequencing clone quantification. Study-wide points: Clones above 20 RNA copies contained over 98% of effector molecules and under 1% of naive molecules. Identical barcode-sharing TCR molecules could lead to underestimated sizes for highly expanded clones.

This clonotype has more than one count but fewer than ten. Antigen: not known. Sorting was used to obtain naive CD8 T cells (CD8+CD4-CCR7+CD45RA+). Methods described previously were used for bulk TCR libraries, and listed TCR primers were applied. Via MiXCR, TCRdb re-called the PCR reads, giving one row per CDR3 protein. Here the sample spans just under 650,000 distinct CDR3 sequences, around 20% being singletons. Germline lookup yields CDR1 SGDLS and CDR2 YYNGEE. The V gene end was trimmed by 2 bases and the J gene end by 2 bases; junction bases not matched to a gene: 0. This CDR3 has 14 residues. Sequencing was performed on naive CD8+ T cells from blood, with Jurkat cell RNA spiked in. Sample subset: FACS-sorted CD8+CD4-CCR7+CD45RA+ naive T cells. The rearrangement links TRBV9 to TRBJ2-7, with TRBD2 identical over 11 bases. This TCR was recovered from a human donor in good health. Some libraries in this study had Jurkat cell RNA spiked in. The CDR3 DNA reads TGTGCCAGCAGCGTGACTAGCGGGACCTACGAGCAGTACTTC. Translating gives CASSVTSGTYEQYF. Using reference TRBV9 and TRBJ2-7 for the parts outside the CDR3, the full variable domain is DSGVTQTPKHLITATGQRVTLRCSPRSGDLSVYWYQQSLDQGLQFLIQYYNGEERAKGNILERFSAQQFPDLHSELNLSSLELGDSALYFCASSVTSGTYEQYFGPGTRLTVT.